The sequence of this TCR beta chain was determined in a study of OX40 agonist ivuxolimab in advanced cancers. Regarding the study in general: Ivuxolimab was an agonistic, fully human IgG2 monoclonal antibody directed against OX40 (CD134), a costimulatory receptor. Intravenous ivuxolimab was administered to patients every 2 weeks at six dose levels: 0.01, 0.1, 0.3, 1.5, 3 and 10 mg/kg. Of the roughly 52 dose-escalation patients, hepatocellular carcinoma was present in about 20, melanoma in roughly 15, renal cell carcinoma in 9 and head and neck cancer in 9. The dose-escalation cohort was about 83% male with a mean age of about 60 years, ranging from roughly 23 to 90. Patients were allowed to have had prior anti-PD-1, anti-PD-L1 or anti-CTLA-4 therapy, and approximately 40% of the dose-escalation patients had been treated with checkpoint inhibitors. Three dose-escalation patients achieved partial responses, one with hepatocellular carcinoma and two with cutaneous melanoma. The purpose of peripheral TCRbeta sequencing was to test whether ivuxolimab changed TCR sequence diversity and led to clonal T-cell expansion. The paper covers the monotherapy dose-escalation part of the phase I ivuxolimab trial, which included N = 52 patients.

To sequence the TCRbeta CDR3 region, genomic DNA was isolated from the sorted cells. The immunoSEQ Assay was used to sequence the TCRbeta CDR3 regions. The clones in this table, taken by TCRdb from immuneACCESS, are in-frame only. Not every clone is retained; where verified, under half of the shortfall comes from an unresolved V gene, and the cause of the rest is unknown. Present in this sample are tens of thousands of clones, roughly nine tenths of which were seen just once. Clones ranked in the top ten supply around 2.6% of the sample. The trial excluded patients who had a history of autoimmune disease or were on systemic immunosuppression. Peripheral blood for TCR sequencing was collected from all dose cohorts at baseline, on cycle 4 day 1, and on cycle 7 day 1. The samples were taken from a phase I, first-in-human, multicenter, open-label dose-escalation trial of ivuxolimab. Adults with locally advanced or metastatic head and neck squamous cell, hepatocellular, melanoma or renal cell carcinoma were enrolled in the trial. Before TCR sequencing, CD4+ T cells and CD8+ T cells from peripheral blood were sorted into separate populations.

Regarding this clone: It has no known antigen specificity. No quality values exist for individual bases; no much larger clone is one base distant.

What the work shows at the level of the full study, not this receptor alone: The antigen specificity of the clonally expanded peripheral T cells was not determined. Low levels of normalized T-cell clonal expansion were also seen in some patients who did not respond. In partial responders in the 0.1-3.0 mg/kg groups, normalized peripheral clonal expansion was found to be among the lowest, especially among CD8+ T cells. At doses of 0.1 to 3.0 mg/kg, clonal expansion of both CD4+ and CD8+ blood T cells was observed from baseline to week 6. After ivuxolimab, expanded clones were on average more numerous among CD8+ T cells than among CD4+ T cells.

V gives up 2 bases and J gives up 4 bases, and the segment between their germline ends measures 17 bases. The CDR3 covers 16 residues, taking in both the cysteine and the phenylalanine. Of all the DNA, just the CDR3 is kept, 48 bases in frame from base 1. The germline V gene sets CDR1 to SGHTA and CDR2 to FQGNSA. Specimen: CD4+ or CD8+ T cells sorted from blood, collected in a trial of the OX40 agonist ivuxolimab. This TCR was recovered from an adult with an advanced solid tumor such as melanoma, head and neck, liver or kidney cancer. Recombination linked TRBV7-2 to TRBJ2-5; perhaps TRBD2 is the D gene, with 6 bases matching. CDR3 protein: CASSLMQGGGGETQYF. The DNA sequence follows: TGTGCCAGCAGCTTAATGCAGGGAGGAGGTGGAGAGACCCAGTACTTC.